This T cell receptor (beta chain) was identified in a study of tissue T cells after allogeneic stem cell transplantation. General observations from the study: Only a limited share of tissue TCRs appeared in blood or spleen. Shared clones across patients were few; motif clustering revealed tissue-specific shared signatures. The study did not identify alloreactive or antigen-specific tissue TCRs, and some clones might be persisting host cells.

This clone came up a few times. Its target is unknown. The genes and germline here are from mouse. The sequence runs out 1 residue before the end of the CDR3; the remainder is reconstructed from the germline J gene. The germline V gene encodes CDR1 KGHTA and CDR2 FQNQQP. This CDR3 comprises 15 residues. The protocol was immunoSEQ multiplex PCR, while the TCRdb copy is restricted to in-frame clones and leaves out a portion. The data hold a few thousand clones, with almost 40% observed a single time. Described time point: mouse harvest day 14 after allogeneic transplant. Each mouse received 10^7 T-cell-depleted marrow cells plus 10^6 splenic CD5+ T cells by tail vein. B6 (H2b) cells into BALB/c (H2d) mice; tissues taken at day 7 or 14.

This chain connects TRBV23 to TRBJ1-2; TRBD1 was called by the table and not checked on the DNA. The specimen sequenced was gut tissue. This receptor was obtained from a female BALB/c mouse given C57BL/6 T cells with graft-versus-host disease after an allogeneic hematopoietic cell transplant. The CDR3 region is CSSSQSGQGNSDYTF. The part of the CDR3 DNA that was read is TGCTCCAGCAGTCAATCGGGGCAGGGGAACTCCGACTACACC. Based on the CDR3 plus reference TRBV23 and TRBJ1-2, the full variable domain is DAAVTQKPRYLIKMKGQEAEMKCIPEKGHTAVFWYQQKQSKELKFLIYFQNQQPLDQIDMVKERFSAVCPSSSLCSLGIRTCEAEDSALYLCSSSQSGQGNSDYTFGSGTRLLVI.